A selection of T cell receptor beta chains follows, all from one sample in a study of response to subunit inactivated influenza vaccine. TCRdb re-called the RT-PCR reads with MiXCR, one entry per CDR3 protein. The sample holds about 520,000 distinct CDR3 sequences, around 7.7% seen once. The sequences come from PBMCs from blood, collected less than 25 months after vaccination. Receptor source: a man between 45 and 75 years old who received an inactivated influenza vaccine. CDR3s include the opening cysteine and the closing phenylalanine or tryptophan. The D gene is left open where the match is weak. Clone size is not always given. Where it is, it says once, few, many or a class for expanded clones.

j_gene | abundance | d_gene | len | v_gene | CDR3aa | CDR3nt
TRBJ2-1 | few | TRBD2 | 14 | TRBV11-2 | CASSPSGGHNEQFF | TGTGCCAGCAGCCCTAGCGGGGGCCACAATGAGCAGTTCTTC
TRBJ2-7 | many | NA | 15 | TRBV4-2 | CASSRLTSRPLEQYF | TGTGCCAGCAGCCGCCTTACTAGCCGTCCCCTCGAGCAGTACTTC
TRBJ2-2 | many | NA | 16 | TRBV9 | CASSDQSGTDYGELFF | TGTGCCAGCAGCGATCAATCCGGGACTGACTACGGGGAGCTGTTTTTT
TRBJ2-3 | NA | NA | 16 | TRBV4-3 | CASSQEPGSGTDTQYF | TGCGCCAGCAGCCAAGAACCCGGGAGTGGCACAGATACGCAGTATTTT
TRBJ1-1 | few | NA | 11 | TRBV29-1 | CSVDDTGLAFF | TGCAGCGTAGACGACACCGGTTTAGCTTTCTTT
TRBJ1-2 | NA | NA | 19 | TRBV7-8 | CASSLVRRGLPKNGYGYTF | TGTGCCAGCAGCTTAGTACGGCGGGGACTTCCCAAAAACGGCTATGGCTACACCTTC
TRBJ2-7 | NA | NA | 14 | TRBV20-1 | CSASKRGPLAEQYF | TGCAGTGCTAGTAAACGGGGGCCCTTGGCGGAGCAGTACTTC
TRBJ1-5 | few | TRBD1 | 14 | TRBV28 | CASSLLAGGQPQHF | TGTGCCAGCAGTTTACTGGCAGGGGGTCAGCCCCAGCATTTT
TRBJ2-3 | many | TRBD2 | 16 | TRBV20-1 | CSARGATSGRTDPQYF | TGCAGTGCTAGAGGGGCGACTAGCGGACGCACAGATCCGCAGTATTTT
TRBJ1-2 | few | NA | 12 | TRBV28 | CASSPELYGYTF | TGTGCCAGCAGCCCAGAACTCTATGGCTACACCTTC
TRBJ2-3 | NA | TRBD2 | 18 | TRBV11-2 | CASSPGLARGLSTDTQYF | TGTGCCAGCAGCCCCGGACTAGCGAGGGGTCTTAGCACAGATACGCAGTATTTT
TRBJ2-5 | few | NA | 12 | TRBV30 | CAWSGGVETQYF | TGTGCCTGGAGTGGAGGGGTAGAGACCCAGTACTTC
TRBJ2-7 | NA | TRBD1 | 15 | TRBV9 | CASSAGQGVSYEQYF | TGTGCCAGCAGCGCTGGACAGGGTGTCTCCTACGAGCAGTACTTC
TRBJ1-1 | many | NA | 15 | TRBV5-4 | CASSLIRGLNTEAFF | TGTGCCAGCAGCTTGATCCGGGGGTTGAACACTGAAGCTTTCTTT
TRBJ2-1 | many | NA | 11 | TRBV28 | CASSSRDWQFF | TGTGCCAGCAGTTCCCGGGACTGGCAGTTCTTC
TRBJ2-1 | NA | TRBD2 | 17 | TRBV6-1 | CASRSTSGMGSYNEQFF | TGTGCCAGCAGATCGACTAGCGGGATGGGCTCCTACAATGAGCAGTTCTTC
TRBJ2-3 | few | NA | 14 | TRBV6-1 | CASRSDTTTDTQYF | TGTGCCAGCAGATCCGACACTACCACAGATACGCAGTATTTT
TRBJ2-1 | many | TRBD2 | 14 | TRBV29-1 | CSVRLAGSRNEQFF | TGCAGCGTTAGGCTAGCGGGATCTAGGAATGAGCAGTTCTTC